This TCR beta chain is drawn from a study of cytomegalovirus exposure and HLA in healthy donors. As regards this clone: Antigen: not known.

60 Vbeta and 13 Jbeta primers were used in PCR. Sequenced by immunoSEQ multiplex PCR; TCRdb stores in-frame clones only, minus some. The table shows approximately 100,000 clones, with around 80% occurring only once. CDR3 length: 15 residues. Trimming removed 4 bases from V and 3 bases from J; junction bases left unmatched: 7. The germline V gene has CDR1 SGHDT and CDR2 YYEEEE. The study's findings and limits: Whilst most TCR sequences proved rare, a subset of public TCRs occurred across many donors. Common viral pathogens seemed, in a later analysis, to connect with several of the most significant clusters.

V is TRBV5-6 and J is TRBJ1-5; 7 nucleotides agree with TRBD1. The specimen was PBMCs. The receptor's source is a woman in her thirties or forties in good health and CMV-seronegative. The CDR3 coding sequence is TGTGCCAGCAGCCTCCGGGACAGATTCAATCAGCCCCAGCATTTT. This codes for CASSLRDRFNQPQHF.